Presented here are 10 T cell receptor beta chains from one specimen sequenced in a study of beta chain features in type 1 diabetes. The isolated RNA, all of it, was reverse transcribed, so expressed TCRB transcripts were what got sequenced. Profiled with immunoSEQ multiplex PCR; TCRdb holds only in-frame clones, not every one. The repertoire has about 930,000 clones, roughly a sixth of them found once; the top ten carry roughly 0.025%. Material: naive CD4+ T cells from blood. Source of these receptors: a woman between 18 and 29 years old in good health.

The gene calls are TRBV9 and TRBJ2-2, with D perhaps matching TRBD1 (5 bases). Germline lookup yields CDR1 SGDLS and CDR2 YYNGEE. V was cut by 4 bases and J by 6 bases, with 10 bases left in between. The CDR3 runs 13 residues. CDR3 sequence: CASSIRVSGELFF. The CDR3 DNA follows: TGTGCCAGCAGCATCAGGGTTTCCGGGGAGCTGTTTTTT.

This clone has more than one count but fewer than ten. The genes are TRBV19 and TRBJ2-7, with 13 bases aligning to TRBD2. CDR1 LNHDA and CDR2 SQIVND come from the germline V gene (reference sequence). The CDR3 consists of 23 residues. Trimming at V came to 4 bases and at J to 2 bases, leaving 26 bases not matched to a gene. Written as DNA, the CDR3 is TGTGCCAGTAGTAAAACCTTCTCAGCACCCGGGACTAGCGGGATTTGGGCCCCCTACGAGCAGTACTTC. Translating gives CASSKTFSAPGTSGIWAPYEQYF.

This chain joins TRBV18 and TRBJ2-5; no definite D call. The DNA end lines up better with TRBJ2-7; the J call may be wrong. CDR1 is KGHSH and CDR2 is LQKENI in the germline V gene. CDR3 length equals 12 residues. CDR3 protein: CASSPGVYEQYF. The CDR3 nucleotides are TGTGCCAGCTCGCCAGGAGTCTACGAGCAGTACTTC.

This clone has a handful of counts. V and J are TRBV5-6 and TRBJ2-7; weak D call: TRBD1 (6 bases). Germline CDR1 is SGHDT and CDR2 is YYEEEE. Trimming removed 4 bases at V and 3 bases at J, with 17 bases between. CDR3 length: 15 amino acids. Here the CDR3 DNA reads TGTGCCAGCAGCCCCGTAGAGGGGGTTAGCTACGAGCAGTACTTC. Protein: CASSPVEGVSYEQYF.

This clone was counted between two and nine times. V and J are TRBV7-2 and TRBJ2-3, with 12 bases matching TRBD2. Unmatched junction bases numbered 8, after V lost 5 bases and J lost 8 bases. This CDR3 comprises 15 residues. The germline V gene has CDR1 SGHTA and CDR2 FQGNSA. The CDR3 sequence is CASSDRLAGVGTQYF. The CDR3 DNA reads as TGTGCCAGCAGCGACCGACTAGCGGGAGTGGGTACGCAGTATTTT.

This clone was detected a few times. The chain recombines TRBV5-1 with TRBJ2-5; 9 positions match TRBD2. The CDR3 loop spans 15 amino acids. Germline V gene data show CDR1 as SGHRS and CDR2 as YFSETQ. Losses at the gene ends were 6 bases for V and 7 bases for J; bases not matched to a gene: 13. CDR3 sequence (DNA): TGCGCCAGCACAGTAAGGCCCGCGCGGGAGGGGACCCAGTACTTC. This sequence encodes CASTVRPAREGTQYF.

This clone was seen a few times. This chain joins TRBV7-2 and TRBJ2-1; 7 bases align to TRBD2. Germline V gene sequence: CDR1 SGHTA, CDR2 FQGNSA. Germline trimming cut 7 bases from V and 7 bases from J; bases unmatched to any gene: 13. This CDR3 comprises 15 residues. The CDR3 here is CASKPPGLRVNEQFF. DNA for the CDR3: TGTGCCAGCAAGCCTCCGGGACTACGGGTTAATGAGCAGTTCTTC.

This chain uses TRBV6-5 with TRBJ1-2; D gene ambiguous. CDR1 is MNHEY, CDR2 SVGAGI, per germline. V lost 6 bases and J lost 4, with 9 bases in between. CDR3 size: 12 residues. The CDR3 DNA sequence: TGTGCCAGCAGGACGGGAGGCTATGGCTACACCTTC. Protein product: CASRTGGYGYTF.

This chain uses TRBV28 with TRBJ2-7; D is possibly TRBD1 (6 bases). The CDR3 runs to 14 residues. From germline, CDR1 is MDHEN and CDR2 SYDVKM. V lost 2 bases and J 3 bases, leaving 11 bases between the germline ends. This CDR3 is CASSLTGQVYEQYF. The CDR3 DNA reads as TGTGCCAGCAGTTTAACAGGGCAGGTCTACGAGCAGTACTTC.

V and J are TRBV18 and TRBJ2-7, with D possibly TRBD2 on 7 matching bases. The V end lost 1 base, the J end lost 0 bases, and 10 bases lay between the germline ends. CDR1 KGHSH and CDR2 LQKENI come from the germline V gene. The CDR3 extends over 15 amino acids. This chain's CDR3 is CASSPRGGDSYEQYF. CDR3 nucleotide sequence: TGTGCCAGCTCACCACGAGGGGGGGACTCCTACGAGCAGTACTTC.